The source of this T cell receptor beta chain is a study of T cells after yellow fever vaccination. Whole-study findings and limits: Some clonotypes were seen in both the CD4 and the CD8 compartments. These made up a small share and likely arose from convergent recombination. Peak timing came faster in the weaker secondary response, day 5 versus 15.

TCRdb re-derived calls from the 5' RACE reads in MiXCR, one entry per CDR3 protein. The table includes hundreds of thousands of distinct CDR3 sequences, roughly 4.8% detected once. This clonotype was seen a single time. Its antigen is currently unknown. V lost 5 bases and J lost 0, with 20 bases in between. Germline CDR1 is SGHRS and CDR2 is YFSETQ. The CDR3 runs to 18 residues. Specimen: CD4+ T cells sorted from PBMCs, collected on the day of the yellow fever booster vaccination. V and J are TRBV5-1 and TRBJ2-2; D is perhaps TRBD2 (6 bases). This receptor was taken from a young man who received the YFV17D yellow fever vaccine. CDR3 loop: CASSRLSISGSNTGELFF. CDR3 nucleotide sequence: TGCGCCAGCAGTCGTCTTTCCATTAGCGGTTCGAACACCGGGGAGCTGTTTTTT.